These T cell receptor beta chains were read from a single sample in a study of T cells in Graves' hyperthyroidism and ophthalmopathy. From the multiplex PCR reads, TCRdb called clonotypes with MiXCR, one entry per CDR3 protein. The sample includes around 600,000 distinct CDR3 sequences, 14% seen only once; the top ten take about 7%. Input material: blood. These receptors were taken from a woman aged 18-30 years with Graves' ophthalmopathy. CDR3s include the opening cysteine and the closing phenylalanine or tryptophan. The order of the fields is V gene, clone size, J gene, D gene, CDR3 protein, CDR3 DNA. The D gene is left open where the match is weak. Size is stated for part of the rows, as once, few or many counts, or as a class when the clone is expanded.

v_gene: TRBV11-2; abundance: many; j_gene: TRBJ2-1; d_gene: -; CDR3aa: CASSDPGSTYNEQFF; CDR3nt: TGTGCCAGCAGCGACCCGGGGAGTACCTACAATGAGCAGTTCTTC
v_gene: TRBV7-3; abundance: -; j_gene: TRBJ2-6; d_gene: -; CDR3aa: CASSLRGDSGANVLTF; CDR3nt: TGTGCCAGCAGCTTAAGGGGGGATTCTGGGGCCAACGTCCTGACTTTC
v_gene: TRBV19; abundance: many; j_gene: TRBJ1-5; d_gene: -; CDR3aa: CASRLDRGRHQPQHF; CDR3nt: TGTGCCAGCCGGTTAGATCGGGGCCGCCATCAGCCCCAGCATTTT
v_gene: TRBV7-3; abundance: many; j_gene: TRBJ2-7; d_gene: TRBD1; CDR3aa: CASSLTGQGGYEQYF; CDR3nt: TGTGCCAGCAGCTTAACCGGACAGGGGGGCTACGAGCAGTACTTC
v_gene: TRBV2; abundance: many; j_gene: TRBJ1-2; d_gene: -; CDR3aa: CASSPNGVNYGYTF; CDR3nt: TGTGCCAGCAGCCCGAATGGTGTTAACTATGGCTACACCTTC
v_gene: TRBV25-1; abundance: -; j_gene: TRBJ2-2; d_gene: -; CDR3aa: CASSERTGKVAGGLFF; CDR3nt: TGTGCCAGCAGTGAACGTACAGGGAAGGTTGCCGGGGGGCTGTTTTTT
v_gene: TRBV28; abundance: -; j_gene: TRBJ1-4; d_gene: -; CDR3aa: CASSLFRGEKLFF; CDR3nt: TGTGCCAGCAGTTTATTTAGGGGAGAAAAACTGTTTTTT
v_gene: TRBV28; abundance: many; j_gene: TRBJ2-7; d_gene: -; CDR3aa: CASSSPGQFLQQYF; CDR3nt: TGTGCCAGCAGTTCCCCAGGACAGTTTTTACAGCAGTACTTC
v_gene: TRBV27; abundance: -; j_gene: TRBJ1-6; d_gene: TRBD1; CDR3aa: CASSLGTGGGNSPLHF; CDR3nt: TGTGCCAGCAGTTTAGGGACAGGGGGCGGCAATTCACCCCTCCACTTT
v_gene: TRBV3-1; abundance: many; j_gene: TRBJ2-7; d_gene: -; CDR3aa: CASSLSIRAHEQYF; CDR3nt: TGTGCCAGCAGCCTTTCGATCAGGGCGCACGAGCAGTACTTC
v_gene: TRBV7-2; abundance: many; j_gene: TRBJ2-7; d_gene: TRBD2; CDR3aa: CASSSGLAGVKSGEQYF; CDR3nt: TGTGCCAGCAGCTCGGGACTAGCGGGAGTAAAAAGTGGCGAGCAGTACTTC
v_gene: TRBV6-1; abundance: many; j_gene: TRBJ1-1; d_gene: TRBD1; CDR3aa: CASSESTGGTEAFF; CDR3nt: TGTGCCAGCAGTGAAAGCACAGGGGGCACTGAAGCTTTCTTT
v_gene: TRBV7-3; abundance: many; j_gene: TRBJ2-1; d_gene: -; CDR3aa: CASSPRSGGRYNEQFF; CDR3nt: TGTGCCAGCAGCCCCCGGTCCGGGGGGCGCTACAATGAGCAGTTCTTC
v_gene: TRBV20-1; abundance: many; j_gene: TRBJ2-3; d_gene: TRBD2; CDR3aa: CSARLAGITDTQYF; CDR3nt: TGCAGTGCTCGACTAGCGGGAATCACAGATACGCAGTATTTT
v_gene: TRBV15; abundance: many; j_gene: TRBJ2-1; d_gene: -; CDR3aa: CATSSLWLDINEQFF; CDR3nt: TGTGCCACCAGCTCCCTTTGGCTAGACATCAATGAGCAGTTCTTC
v_gene: TRBV7-8; abundance: few; j_gene: TRBJ2-7; d_gene: TRBD2; CDR3aa: CASSLVSGLAFHEQYF; CDR3nt: TGTGCCAGCAGCTTAGTATCGGGACTAGCGTTTCACGAGCAGTACTTC
v_gene: TRBV20-1; abundance: many; j_gene: TRBJ2-3; d_gene: TRBD2; CDR3aa: CSASKASGRSLGTDTQYF; CDR3nt: TGCAGTGCTAGCAAGGCTAGCGGGAGATCTTTGGGCACAGATACGCAGTATTTT
v_gene: TRBV20-1; abundance: many; j_gene: TRBJ2-7; d_gene: -; CDR3aa: CSASSRTLVYEQYF; CDR3nt: TGCAGTGCTAGTTCTAGGACTCTAGTTTACGAGCAGTACTTC
v_gene: TRBV12-3/TRBV12-4; abundance: many; j_gene: TRBJ1-4; d_gene: -; CDR3aa: CASSLGRANEKLFF; CDR3nt: TGTGCCAGCAGTTTAGGCAGAGCTAATGAAAAACTGTTTTTT
v_gene: TRBV19; abundance: -; j_gene: TRBJ2-7; d_gene: -; CDR3aa: CASSIADGSYEQYF; CDR3nt: TGTGCCAGTAGTATCGCGGACGGCTCCTACGAGCAGTACTTC
v_gene: TRBV10-3; abundance: -; j_gene: TRBJ2-3; d_gene: -; CDR3aa: CAIQGQSTDAQYF; CDR3nt: TGTGCCATCCAAGGCCAGAGCACAGATGCGCAGTATTTT
v_gene: TRBV6-1; abundance: once; j_gene: TRBJ2-7; d_gene: -; CDR3aa: CASRTKGLGNEQYF; CDR3nt: TGTGCCAGCAGGACCAAAGGGTTGGGCAACGAGCAGTACTTC
v_gene: TRBV27; abundance: many; j_gene: TRBJ1-2; d_gene: -; CDR3aa: CASTTGANYGYTF; CDR3nt: TGTGCCAGCACCACAGGAGCTAACTATGGCTACACCTTC
v_gene: TRBV28; abundance: -; j_gene: TRBJ1-5; d_gene: -; CDR3aa: CASSLRMYAPYSNQPQHF; CDR3nt: TGTGCCAGCAGTTTGAGGATGTATGCCCCTTATAGCAATCAGCCCCAGCATTTT
v_gene: TRBV28; abundance: many; j_gene: TRBJ1-5; d_gene: -; CDR3aa: CASSLKRTVLGNQPQHF; CDR3nt: TGTGCCAGCAGTTTAAAACGGACAGTTTTGGGCAATCAGCCCCAGCATTTT
v_gene: TRBV6-1; abundance: few; j_gene: TRBJ2-7; d_gene: -; CDR3aa: CASSPGWGSYEQYF; CDR3nt: TGTGCCAGCAGTCCCGGTTGGGGTTCCTACGAGCAGTACTTC
v_gene: TRBV30; abundance: many; j_gene: TRBJ2-7; d_gene: -; CDR3aa: CAWSGVSPYEQYF; CDR3nt: TGTGCCTGGAGTGGGGTCAGCCCCTACGAGCAGTACTTC
v_gene: TRBV6-2/TRBV6-3; abundance: many; j_gene: TRBJ2-7; d_gene: -; CDR3aa: CASRGARGYSYEQYF; CDR3nt: TGTGCCAGCAGGGGGGCACGGGGTTACTCCTACGAGCAGTACTTC
v_gene: TRBV4-1; abundance: many; j_gene: TRBJ2-5; d_gene: -; CDR3aa: CASSQNELTQYF; CDR3nt: TGCGCCAGCAGCCAGAATGAGCTCACCCAGTACTTC
v_gene: TRBV6-1; abundance: few; j_gene: TRBJ1-5; d_gene: TRBD1; CDR3aa: CASSRTGVGQPQHF; CDR3nt: TGTGCCAGCAGCCGGACAGGGGTCGGTCAGCCCCAGCATTTT
v_gene: TRBV18; abundance: many; j_gene: TRBJ1-1; d_gene: -; CDR3aa: CASSPPGGQNTEAFF; CDR3nt: TGTGCCAGCTCACCACCGGGGGGCCAGAACACTGAAGCTTTCTTT
v_gene: TRBV27; abundance: many; j_gene: TRBJ2-3; d_gene: -; CDR3aa: CASSLTAGEVTDTQYF; CDR3nt: TGTGCCAGCAGTTTGACCGCAGGGGAAGTAACAGATACGCAGTATTTT
v_gene: TRBV11-2; abundance: many; j_gene: TRBJ2-3; d_gene: -; CDR3aa: CASSSQGGATDTQYF; CDR3nt: TGTGCCAGCAGCTCACAGGGTGGGGCCACAGATACGCAGTATTTT
v_gene: TRBV24-1; abundance: few; j_gene: TRBJ2-1; d_gene: TRBD1; CDR3aa: CATSESDYRGLYNEQFF; CDR3nt: TGTGCCACCAGTGAAAGTGACTACAGGGGGCTATACAATGAGCAGTTCTTC
v_gene: TRBV12-3/TRBV12-4; abundance: -; j_gene: TRBJ2-3; d_gene: -; CDR3aa: CASALLNTQYF; CDR3nt: TGTGCCAGCGCGCTCTTAAATACGCAGTATTTT
v_gene: TRBV2; abundance: many; j_gene: TRBJ2-3; d_gene: -; CDR3aa: CASSFTSSTGDTQYF; CDR3nt: TGTGCCAGCAGTTTTACTAGCTCAACTGGGGATACGCAGTATTTT
v_gene: TRBV20-1; abundance: once; j_gene: TRBJ1-1; d_gene: -; CDR3aa: CSASGIMNTEAFF; CDR3nt: TGCAGTGCTAGCGGGATAATGAACACTGAAGCTTTCTTT
v_gene: TRBV12-3/TRBV12-4; abundance: many; j_gene: TRBJ2-5; d_gene: TRBD2; CDR3aa: CASSSGTSGIGETQYF; CDR3nt: TGTGCCAGCAGTTCCGGGACTAGCGGGATCGGCGAGACCCAGTACTTC
v_gene: TRBV20-1; abundance: many; j_gene: TRBJ2-1; d_gene: -; CDR3aa: CSASTRSSYNEQFF; CDR3nt: TGCAGTGCTTCAACTAGGAGCTCCTACAATGAGCAGTTCTTC
v_gene: TRBV7-3; abundance: -; j_gene: TRBJ2-5; d_gene: -; CDR3aa: CASSQERRAETQYF; CDR3nt: TGCGCCAGCAGCCAAGAAAGGAGAGCGGAGACCCAGTACTTC
v_gene: TRBV30; abundance: -; j_gene: TRBJ1-6; d_gene: TRBD1; CDR3aa: CASGQELNSPLHF; CDR3nt: TGTGCCAGTGGACAGGAACTTAATTCACCCCTCCACTTT
v_gene: TRBV6-5; abundance: many; j_gene: TRBJ2-5; d_gene: TRBD2; CDR3aa: CASSYSSSGRLYQETQYF; CDR3nt: TGTGCCAGCAGTTACTCTTCTAGCGGGAGATTGTACCAAGAGACCCAGTACTTC
v_gene: TRBV11-3; abundance: many; j_gene: TRBJ2-5; d_gene: -; CDR3aa: CASSLDQETQYF; CDR3nt: TGTGCCAGCAGCTTAGACCAAGAGACCCAGTACTTC